The 17 T cell receptor beta chains reported below all come from one sample, sequenced in a study of molecular identifiers for immune sequencing clone quantification. TCRdb used MiXCR to reprocess the PCR reads, holding one entry per CDR3 protein. The sample has roughly 50,000 distinct CDR3 sequences, roughly a third seen once. The sample was naive CD8+ T cells from blood, with Jurkat cell RNA spiked in. Subset meaning: FACS-sorted CD8+CD4-CCR7+CD45RA+ naive T cells. These receptors all come from a human donor in good health. Some libraries in this study had Jurkat cell RNA spiked in.

This chain uses TRBV10-2 with TRBJ2-2; 7 bases are a match to TRBD2. Germline CDR1 WSHSY, CDR2 SAAADI. Trimming at V came to 7 bases and at J to 10 bases, leaving 9 bases not matched to a gene. This CDR3 is 13 amino acids long. The CDR3 sequence: CASTPTSYAELFF. The DNA for the CDR3 is TGCGCCAGCACCCCGACTAGCTACGCGGAGCTGTTTTTT.

This clonotype was counted ten times or more. V usage is TRBV2 and J usage is TRBJ1-5, with D perhaps matching TRBD1 (5 bases). With 6 bases removed from V and 3 bases from J, the gap between germline ends came to 6 bases. The CDR3 is made up of 12 amino acids. CDR1 SNHLY and CDR2 FYNNEI come from the germline V gene. DNA of the CDR3: TGTGCCAGCAGGACAGTCAATCAGCCCCAGCATTTT. It translates to CASRTVNQPQHF.

As concerns this clonotype: One end of the junction does not line up with germline, which may come from a read error. This chain connects TRBV4-2 to TRBJ2-3; tentative D call: TRBD1 (7 bases). This CDR3 spans 16 amino acids. Looked up from germline, CDR1 is LGHNA and CDR2 is YNFKEQ. The CDR3 nucleotides read TGTGCCGGCAGCCCTCAGGGGGAGGCCCGCACAGATACGCAGTATTTT. This sequence encodes CAGSPQGEARTDTQYF.

This clonotype is termed medium-sized. CDR3 bases: TGCAGCGCTACGATGACTAGCGGCACAGATACGCAGTATTTT. Protein: CSATMTSGTDTQYF. This sequence joins TRBV29-1 and TRBJ2-3; 8 bases are shared with TRBD2. Germline lookup yields CDR1 SQVTM and CDR2 ANQGSEA. Trimming took 7 bases from V and 1 from J; bases not matched to a gene: 7. The CDR3 length is 14 residues.

Comment on this clonotype: In this CDR3 the conserved last residue, phenylalanine or tryptophan, is missing, so a read error is likely. The gene calls are TRBV19 and TRBJ1-6; 7 bases match TRBD1. J gave up 5 bases and V 10 bases, and 2 bases lay outside the gene matches. This CDR3 region has 12 residues. Germline CDR1 is LNHDA and CDR2 is SQIVND (reference sequence). The CDR3 loop is CATGQNNSPLHY. The CDR3 DNA reads TGTGCCACGGGACAGAATAATTCACCCCTCCACTAT.

V is TRBV7-9 and J is TRBJ2-1; 10 bases are shared with TRBD2. V lost 6 bases to trimming and J lost 4 bases; unmatched junction nucleotides: 3. There are 14 residues in the CDR3. The germline V gene has CDR1 SEHNR and CDR2 FQNEAQ (reference sequence). The chain's CDR3 is CASRGLALYNEQFF. CDR3 nucleotides: TGTGCCAGCAGGGGACTAGCGCTATACAATGAGCAGTTCTTC.

This clonotype was detected many times. V is TRBV9 and J is TRBJ2-3; D is unclear. This CDR3 is 14 amino acids long. Germline CDR1 is SGDLS and CDR2 is YYNGEE. The germline V and J ends were trimmed by 3 bases and 3 bases, with 11 bases remaining between them. The CDR3 sequence is CASSATTETDTQYF. CDR3 nucleotide sequence: TGTGCCAGCAGCGCCACTACCGAGACAGATACGCAGTATTTT. Full variable domain (missing parts from reference TRBV9 and TRBJ2-3): DSGVTQTPKHLITATGQRVTLRCSPRSGDLSVYWYQQSLDQGLQFLIQYYNGEERAKGNILERFSAQQFPDLHSELNLSSLELGDSALYFCASSATTETDTQYFGPGTRLTVL.

On this clonotype: An end of the junction differs from the germline gene, which may be a read error. This chain uses TRBV20-1 with TRBJ2-4, with TRBD1 matching 7 bases. CDR3 length: 13 amino acids. The germline V gene has CDR1 DFQATT and CDR2 SNEGSKA (reference sequence). For the CDR3, the DNA is TGCAGTGCCTACGGGACAGACAAAAACATTCTGTACTTC. It encodes CSAYGTDKNILYF.

This clonotype was seen more than once but under ten times. This chain uses TRBV6-5 with TRBJ2-7, with D perhaps matching TRBD1 (5 bases). Germline CDR1 and CDR2: MNHEY and SVGAGI. CDR3 size: 14 residues. V lost 4 bases, J lost 3 bases, and 13 bases lay in between. For the CDR3, the DNA is TGTGCCAGCAGTTTCGACAGTGCCAACTACGAGCAGTACTTC. Translated, it gives CASSFDSANYEQYF.

This clonotype showed up just a few times. The chain joins TRBV9 to TRBJ1-2; perhaps TRBD1 as D (6 bases). The CDR3 has 15 residues. V was trimmed by 0 bases and J by 3 bases, leaving 12 bases between them. In germline, CDR1 is SGDLS, CDR2 YYNGEE. CDR3 amino acids: CASSVGWGQDYGYTF. DNA of the CDR3: TGTGCCAGCAGCGTAGGCTGGGGGCAGGACTATGGCTACACCTTC. The variable domain in full, completed from reference TRBV9 and TRBJ1-2, reads DSGVTQTPKHLITATGQRVTLRCSPRSGDLSVYWYQQSLDQGLQFLIQYYNGEERAKGNILERFSAQQFPDLHSELNLSSLELGDSALYFCASSVGWGQDYGYTFGSGTRLTVV.

This clonotype has a single count. The J gene is TRBJ2-7, the V gene TRBV10-2; D possibly corresponds to TRBD2 (6 bases). Germline V CDR1 and CDR2: WSHSY, SAAADI. The V end was cut by 7 bases, the J end by 2 bases, with 12 bases between. CDR3 length equals 13 residues. The CDR3 loop reads CASKLAVTYEQYF. The CDR3 bases are TGCGCCAGCAAGTTAGCGGTGACCTACGAGCAGTACTTC.

This chain joins TRBV5-8 and TRBJ2-7, with TRBD1 as a possible D gene (6 bases). Germline V gene data show CDR1 as SGHTS and CDR2 as YDEGEE. V shed 4 bases and J shed 4 bases, with 18 bases lying between them. The CDR3 consists of 15 residues. DNA for the CDR3: TGTGCCAGCAGCCTATCGACAGGTTTCGCTTACGAGCAGTACTTC. It is translated as CASSLSTGFAYEQYF.

Turning to this clonotype: Being one base from a much bigger clone, this may be a read error. The rearrangement links TRBV5-6 to TRBJ2-3, with D maybe TRBD2 (6 bases). Trimming shortened V by 3 bases and J by 6 bases, and 17 bases separated the two germline ends. The CDR3 is 15 residues long. Germline V gene sequence: CDR1 SGHDT, CDR2 YYEEEE. The CDR3 region is CASSWETREADTQYF. CDR3 nucleotide sequence: TGTGCCAGCAGCTGGGAGACAAGGGAGGCGGATACGCAGTATTTT.

This clonotype has only a few counts. This chain joins TRBV7-2 and TRBJ2-7, with 7 bases aligning to TRBD2. The CDR3 totals 14 residues. Looked up from germline, CDR1 is SGHTA and CDR2 is FQGNSA. Trimming took 3 bases from V and 5 from J; bases not matched to a gene: 7. CDR3 residues: CASSFLQRDHEQYF. In DNA form, the CDR3 reads TGTGCCAGCAGCTTCCTTCAGCGGGATCACGAGCAGTACTTC.

This clonotype was observed at least ten times. This chain links TRBV19 with TRBJ1-4; a possible D gene is TRBD1 (5 bases). V lost 5 bases to trimming and J lost 12 bases, with 10 bases between them. The CDR3 has 11 amino acids. Germline values: CDR1 LNHDA, CDR2 SQIVND (reference sequence). The DNA for the CDR3 is TGTGCCAGTAGTGGGACGACAGAACTGTTTTTT. Its protein is CASSGTTELFF.

This clonotype was counted many times. V gene TRBV6-5 combines with J gene TRBJ2-3; 9 nucleotides align to TRBD1. Trimming at V came to 6 bases and at J to 2 bases, leaving 6 bases not matched to a gene. Germline V CDR1 and CDR2: MNHEY, SVGAGI. The CDR3 is 15 amino acids. CDR3 DNA: TGTGCCAGCAGCGCCGGGACAGGGTCCACAGATACGCAGTATTTT. Its protein is CASSAGTGSTDTQYF.

This chain connects TRBV7-2 to TRBJ2-2; 11 bases fit TRBD2. The CDR3 covers 18 residues. Germline V CDR1 and CDR2: SGHTA, FQGNSA. Germline trimming cut 7 bases from V and 6 bases from J; bases unmatched to any gene: 16. Here the CDR3 reads CASKKGTSGPWGAGELFF. The CDR3, as DNA: TGTGCCAGCAAAAAGGGGACTAGCGGCCCCTGGGGCGCCGGGGAGCTGTTTTTT.